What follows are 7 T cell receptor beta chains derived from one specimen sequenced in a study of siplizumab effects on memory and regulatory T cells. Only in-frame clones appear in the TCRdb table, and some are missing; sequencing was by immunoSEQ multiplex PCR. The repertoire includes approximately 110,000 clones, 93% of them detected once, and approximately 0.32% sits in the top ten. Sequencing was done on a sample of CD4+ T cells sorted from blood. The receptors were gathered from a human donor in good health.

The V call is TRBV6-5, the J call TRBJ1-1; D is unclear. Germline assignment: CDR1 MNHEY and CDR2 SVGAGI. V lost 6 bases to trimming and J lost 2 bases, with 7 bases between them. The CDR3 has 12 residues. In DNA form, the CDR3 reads TGTGCCAGCAGGGTAACCAACACTGAAGCTTTCTTT. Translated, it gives CASRVTNTEAFF.

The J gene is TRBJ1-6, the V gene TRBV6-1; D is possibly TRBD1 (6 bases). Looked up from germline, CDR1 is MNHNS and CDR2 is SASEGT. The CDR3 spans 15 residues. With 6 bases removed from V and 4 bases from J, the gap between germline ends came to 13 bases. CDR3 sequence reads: CASSRAGVYNSPLHF. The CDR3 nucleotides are TGTGCCAGCAGCCGGGCAGGGGTGTATAATTCACCCCTCCACTTT.

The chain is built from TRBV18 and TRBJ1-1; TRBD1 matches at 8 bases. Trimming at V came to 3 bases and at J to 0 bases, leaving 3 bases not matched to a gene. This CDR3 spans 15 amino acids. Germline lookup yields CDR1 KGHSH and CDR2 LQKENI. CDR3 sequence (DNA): TGTGCCAGCTCACCGGGGACAGGTATGAACACTGAAGCTTTCTTT. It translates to CASSPGTGMNTEAFF.

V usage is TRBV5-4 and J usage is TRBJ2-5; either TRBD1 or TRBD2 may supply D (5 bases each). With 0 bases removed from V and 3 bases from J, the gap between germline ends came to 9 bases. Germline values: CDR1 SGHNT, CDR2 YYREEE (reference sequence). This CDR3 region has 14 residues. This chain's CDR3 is CASSLAGAEETQYF. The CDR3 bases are TGTGCCAGCAGCTTGGCCGGGGCAGAAGAGACCCAGTACTTC.

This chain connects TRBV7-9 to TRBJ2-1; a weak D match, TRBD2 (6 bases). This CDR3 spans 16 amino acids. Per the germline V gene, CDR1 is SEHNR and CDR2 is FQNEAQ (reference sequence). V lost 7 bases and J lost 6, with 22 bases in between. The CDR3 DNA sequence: TGTGCCAGCACCGGATCACGAGCGGGTGTCGCCAATGAGCAGTTCTTC. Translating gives CASTGSRAGVANEQFF.

Written as DNA, the CDR3 is TGCAGCGTTGATCTGGGGGGCCCCAACTATGGCTACACCTTC. It yields the protein CSVDLGGPNYGYTF. The chain recombines TRBV29-1 with TRBJ1-2, with D possibly being TRBD1 (6 bases). CDR3 size: 14 residues. CDR1 and CDR2 (germline): SQVTM, ANQGSEA. V gave up 3 bases and J gave up 2 bases, with 13 bases separating them.

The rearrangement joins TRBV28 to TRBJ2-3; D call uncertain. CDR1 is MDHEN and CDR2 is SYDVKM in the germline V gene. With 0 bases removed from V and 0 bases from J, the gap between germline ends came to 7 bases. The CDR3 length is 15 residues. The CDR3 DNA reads TGTGCCAGCAGTTTATGGCAGCTCAGCACAGATACGCAGTATTTT. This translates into CASSLWQLSTDTQYF.